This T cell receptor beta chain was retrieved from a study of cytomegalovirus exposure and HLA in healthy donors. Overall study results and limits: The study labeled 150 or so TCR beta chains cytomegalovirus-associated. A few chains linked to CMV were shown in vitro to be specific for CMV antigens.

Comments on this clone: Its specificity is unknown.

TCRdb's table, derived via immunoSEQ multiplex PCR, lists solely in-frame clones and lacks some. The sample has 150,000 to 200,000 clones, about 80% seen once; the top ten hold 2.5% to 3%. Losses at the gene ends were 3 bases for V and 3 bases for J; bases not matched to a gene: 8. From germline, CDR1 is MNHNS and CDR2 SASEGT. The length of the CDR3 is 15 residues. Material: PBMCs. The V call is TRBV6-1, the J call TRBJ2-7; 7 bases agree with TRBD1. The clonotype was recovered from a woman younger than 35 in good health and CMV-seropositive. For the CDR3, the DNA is TGTGCCAGCAGTGAGAGGGGACAGAGGAACTACGAGCAGTACTTC. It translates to CASSERGQRNYEQYF.